This T cell receptor beta chain was sequenced during a study of early stage breast cancer tumors. Study results and caveats: Tumors had approximately 2.5-fold higher T cell density than normal breast.

There are 16 residues in the CDR3. Trimming shortened V by 0 bases and J by 0 bases, and 12 bases separated the two germline ends. Germline CDR1 and CDR2: GTSNPN and SVGIG (reference sequence). Concerning this clone: Its cognate antigen is unknown.

Repertoires were generated with immunoSEQ multiplex PCR, while TCRdb's copy carries only in-frame clones and drops some. The sample yields fewer than 50,000 clones, 70% to 80% seen once. The chain couples TRBV30 to TRBJ2-1; tentatively, D is TRBD2 (6 bases). This TCR came from a person aged 45 to 59 with breast cancer. The sequenced material came from blood. CDR3 DNA: TGTGCCTGGAGTGTATCCGCGGGGTCCTCCTACAATGAGCAGTTCTTC. Translating it yields CAWSVSAGSSYNEQFF.